These 27 T cell receptor beta chains were sequenced from one sample in a study of blood T cell repertoires in COVID-19. Sequencing used immunoSEQ multiplex PCR; TCRdb keeps in-frame clones, though not all of them. The sample consists of more than 110,000 clones, 80% to 85% of them appearing once. Sequenced: peripheral blood. These receptors were taken from a woman aged 80 or over with acute or convalescent COVID-19.

The chain has TRBV5-5 and TRBJ2-7; D perhaps matches TRBD2 (5 bases). The V end was cut by 3 bases, the J end by 3 bases, with 19 bases between. The CDR3 covers 16 residues. Germline CDR1 reads SGHKS; CDR2 reads YYEKEE (reference sequence). CDR3 sequence (DNA): TGTGCCAGCAGCTGGGGATGGGAGAACCCCAGCTACGAGCAGTACTTC. It specifies CASSWGWENPSYEQYF.

V is TRBV27 and J is TRBJ1-5; D uncertain. CDR3 length equals 17 residues. Germline assignment: CDR1 MNHEY and CDR2 SMNVEV (reference sequence). Trimming stripped 6 bases from V and 1 base from J, with 19 bases between. CDR3 protein: CASRGNQEGASNQPQHF. The DNA of the CDR3 is TGTGCCAGCAGGGGGAACCAGGAGGGCGCGAGCAATCAGCCCCAGCATTTT.

The chain links TRBV9 to TRBJ1-3, with D perhaps matching TRBD1 (5 bases). Looked up from germline, CDR1 is SGDLS and CDR2 is YYNGEE. The CDR3 loop spans 12 amino acids. V was trimmed by 6 bases and J by 14 bases, leaving 18 bases between them. The CDR3 DNA reads as TGTGCCAGCATCTTCAGGGATCCGGCGGTATATTTT. Translation: CASIFRDPAVYF.

This clone showed up just once. The chain uses TRBV2 and TRBJ2-1; 8 bases are a match to TRBD2. Germline V gene lookup returns CDR1 SNHLY and CDR2 FYNNEI. After removal of 3 bases from V and 7 bases from J, the junction contained 5 bases not matched to a gene. CDR3 length: 14 amino acids. The chain's CDR3 is CASSDRTSRNEQFF. The DNA of the CDR3 is TGTGCCAGCAGTGATCGGACTAGCAGAAATGAGCAGTTCTTC.

The V call is TRBV21-1, the J call TRBJ2-3; the D call of TRBD2 is as the table states it, not checked on the DNA. TRBV21-1 is flagged as a pseudogene. This CDR3 is built from 20 residues. CDR3 sequence: CASSKTDRGQREENTDTQYF. The CDR3 DNA reads as TGTGCCAGCAGCAAAACGGACAGAGGCCAGCGGGAGGAAAACACAGATACGCAGTATTTT.

Here the CDR3 reads CASSLGGYTDTQYF. The CDR3 DNA sequence: TGCGCCAGCAGCTTGGGAGGTTACACAGATACGCAGTATTTT. The rearrangement joins TRBV5-1 to TRBJ2-3; D is unresolved. Per the germline V gene, CDR1 is SGHRS and CDR2 is YFSETQ. V was shortened by 0 bases and J by 2 bases, with 7 bases between the two germline ends. CDR3 length equals 14 residues.

This sequence joins TRBV7-8 and TRBJ2-5; maybe TRBD2 (6 bases). Germline assignment: CDR1 SGHVS and CDR2 FQNEAQ. V shed 0 bases and J shed 6 bases, with 20 bases lying between them. The CDR3 loop spans 17 amino acids. The CDR3, as DNA: TGTGCCAGCAGCTTAGCCTTGGTCGTGCGGGCGGGAAAGACCCAGTACTTC. Protein: CASSLALVVRAGKTQYF.

The rearrangement links TRBV7-3 to TRBJ1-2; 9 positions match TRBD1. The CDR3 consists of 13 residues. The V segment lost 5 bases and the J segment 5 bases; nucleotides outside the gene matches: 3. CDR1 is SGHTA, CDR2 FQGTGA, per germline. The CDR3 DNA sequence: TGTGCCAGCAGCCAGGGACAGGGATATGGCTACACCTTC. Protein sequence: CASSQGQGYGYTF. The variable domain in full, with the rest retrieved from reference TRBV7-3 and TRBJ1-2, is GAGVSQTPSNKVTEKGKYVELRCDPISGHTALYWYRQSLGQGPEFLIYFQGTGAADDSGLPNDRFFAVRPEGSVSTLKIQRTERGDSAVYLCASSQGQGYGYTFGSGTRLTVV.

The V gene is TRBV4-1, the J gene TRBJ2-2; 11 bases line up with TRBD2. This CDR3 is built from 17 residues. V trimming: 4 bases; J trimming: 3 bases; junction bases outside the gene matches: 7. CDR1 MGHRA and CDR2 YSYEKL come from the germline V gene. CDR3 sequence (DNA): TGCGCCAGCAGCCCACTAGCGGGAGCGGGGGACACCGGGGAGCTGTTTTTT. Protein product: CASSPLAGAGDTGELFF.

This clone was counted a few times. At the DNA level, this CDR3 is encoded by other sequences in the same sample as well. V is TRBV5-1 and J is TRBJ2-1; 13 positions match TRBD2. Per germline, CDR1 SGHRS and CDR2 YFSETQ. The CDR3 is 14 amino acids. Trimming cost V 2 bases and J 8 bases; bases outside gene matches: 1. The CDR3 spells CASSFGLAGDEQFF. The CDR3 DNA follows: TGCGCCAGCAGCTTCGGACTAGCGGGGGATGAGCAGTTCTTC.

This clone was seen more than once but under ten times. The sample holds other DNA sequences that translate to the same CDR3. The chain employs TRBV28 and TRBJ1-5; D is unclear. The length of the CDR3 is 14 residues. V was clipped by 4 bases and J by 1 base, with 8 bases between them. Per the germline V gene, CDR1 is MDHEN and CDR2 is SYDVKM. CDR3 loop: CASSSPGSNQPQHF. CDR3 sequence (DNA): TGTGCCAGCAGTTCACCCGGGAGCAATCAGCCCCAGCATTTT. Variable domain in full (rest from reference TRBV28 and TRBJ1-5): DVKVTQSSRYLVKRTGEKVFLECVQDMDHENMFWYRQDPGLGLRLIYFSYDVKMKEKGDIPEGYSVSREKKERFSLILESASTNQTSMYLCASSSPGSNQPQHFGDGTRLSIL.

The chain uses TRBV7-3 and TRBJ1-5; perhaps TRBD1 as D (5 bases). The CDR3 has 15 amino acids. Between the trimmed V and J ends, which lost 1 base and 4 bases, there was a span of 11 bases. Per the germline V gene, CDR1 is SGHTA and CDR2 is FQGTGA. In DNA, the CDR3 is TGTGCCAGCAGCTTAATGGCGGGACCGAATCAGCCCCAGCATTTT. It is translated as CASSLMAGPNQPQHF. The complete variable domain, with remaining parts taken from reference TRBV7-3 and TRBJ1-5, reads GAGVSQTPSNKVTEKGKYVELRCDPISGHTALYWYRQSLGQGPEFLIYFQGTGAADDSGLPNDRFFAVRPEGSVSTLKIQRTERGDSAVYLCASSLMAGPNQPQHFGDGTRLSIL.

The chain employs TRBV7-2 and TRBJ1-2; a weak D match, TRBD1 (5 bases). The CDR3 length is 14 residues. Trimming pared 3 bases from V and 5 bases from J, leaving 13 bases between. Germline lookup yields CDR1 SGHTA and CDR2 FQGNSA. CDR3 DNA sequence: TGTGCCAGCAGCTTCGGGGGAACAATTTATGGCTACACCTTC. As protein: CASSFGGTIYGYTF.

This chain uses TRBV6-6 with TRBJ1-3, with TRBD1 matching 9 bases. Losses at the gene ends were 7 bases for V and 2 bases for J; bases not matched to a gene: 9. This CDR3 is built from 16 residues. Germline V gene lookup returns CDR1 MNHNY and CDR2 SVGAGI (reference sequence). The CDR3 loop reads CASTKSRDRAGNTIYF. CDR3 in DNA: TGTGCCAGCACCAAATCCCGGGACAGGGCTGGAAACACCATATATTTT.

This chain joins TRBV4-1 and TRBJ2-3, with 9 bases lining up with TRBD2. The junction had 12 bases not matched to a gene; V was cut back by 6 bases and J by 2 bases. The CDR3 spans 17 residues. Germline values: CDR1 MGHRA, CDR2 YSYEKL. The CDR3 protein is CASSQERAGGNTDTQYF. For the CDR3, the DNA is TGCGCCAGCAGTCAGGAGCGAGCGGGAGGAAACACAGATACGCAGTATTTT.

The rearrangement links TRBV5-6 to TRBJ2-7, with 8 bases lining up with TRBD1. The CDR3 length is 16 residues. Germline values: CDR1 SGHDT, CDR2 YYEEEE. J gave up 4 bases and V 4 bases, and 13 bases lay outside the gene matches. This chain's CDR3 is CASSRLAGTGLYEQYF. Written as DNA, the CDR3 is TGTGCCAGCAGCCGATTAGCCGGGACAGGCTTGTACGAGCAGTACTTC.

This clone is a singleton in its sample. V and J are TRBV5-1 and TRBJ2-5, with D hard to call. Germline V CDR1 and CDR2: SGHRS, YFSETQ. CDR3 length: 17 residues. V lost 1 base and J lost 3, with 19 bases in between. This CDR3 is CASSLSRLGFSKETQYF. In DNA, the CDR3 is TGCGCCAGCAGCTTGAGTCGACTCGGTTTCTCTAAAGAGACCCAGTACTTC. Combining the CDR3 with reference TRBV5-1 and TRBJ2-5 gives the whole variable domain KAGVTQTPRYLIKTRGQQVTLSCSPISGHRSVSWYQQTPGQGLQFLFEYFSETQRNKGNFPGRFSGRQFSNSRSEMNVSTLELGDSALYLCASSLSRLGFSKETQYFGPGTRLLVL.

V usage is TRBV13 and J usage is TRBJ1-2; D gene uncertain. The CDR3 totals 16 residues. V dropped 2 bases and J dropped 1 base, with 14 bases sitting between them. CDR1 is PRHDT and CDR2 is FYEKMQ in the germline V gene (reference sequence). The CDR3 DNA reads as TGTGCCAGCAGCTTATCCCCGTTCGGGGATAACTATGGCTACACCTTC. As protein: CASSLSPFGDNYGYTF.

The J gene is TRBJ2-7, the V gene TRBV27, with TRBD2 as a possible D gene (6 bases). V lost 3 bases to trimming and J lost 1 base, with 10 bases between them. The CDR3 is made up of 14 amino acids. Germline V CDR1 and CDR2: MNHEY, SMNVEV (reference sequence). This CDR3 is CASSFMGGSYEQYF. In nucleotides, the CDR3 is TGTGCCAGCAGTTTTATGGGGGGATCCTACGAGCAGTACTTC.

This chain links TRBV5-1 with TRBJ2-5, with 9 positions matching TRBD1. The CDR3 loop spans 16 amino acids. The trim removed 2 bases at V and 4 bases at J, leaving 9 bases unmatched. Germline CDR1 SGHRS, CDR2 YFSETQ. The CDR3 loop is CASSFTWTGARETQYF. The CDR3 region has the DNA TGCGCCAGCAGCTTCACCTGGACAGGGGCGCGAGAGACCCAGTACTTC.

This chain connects TRBV4-1 to TRBJ2-1, with D perhaps matching TRBD1 (6 bases). Trimming stripped 4 bases from V and 8 bases from J, with 18 bases between. Germline CDR1 and CDR2: MGHRA and YSYEKL. This CDR3 has 15 amino acids. CDR3 DNA sequence: TGCGCCAGCAGCCTCAGGGGCTTGGGTGTTCATGAGCAGTTCTTC. It codes for CASSLRGLGVHEQFF.

V gene TRBV7-9 combines with J gene TRBJ2-6; D might be TRBD1 (5 bases). V gave up 5 bases and J gave up 2 bases, with 16 bases separating them. Germline CDR1 is SEHNR and CDR2 is FQNEAQ (reference sequence). The length of the CDR3 is 17 residues. The CDR3 nucleotides are TGTGCCAGCAGCCCCGTGGTGGGGCCGGCTGGGGCCAACGTCCTGACTTTC. This encodes CASSPVVGPAGANVLTF.

V usage is TRBV19 and J usage is TRBJ1-6; D might be TRBD1 (5 bases). With 5 bases removed from V and 10 bases from J, the gap between germline ends came to 9 bases. CDR1 is LNHDA and CDR2 is SQIVND in the germline V gene (reference sequence). The CDR3 is 12 residues long. The CDR3 protein is CASSQPGSPLHF. The CDR3 DNA reads as TGTGCCAGTAGTCAACCAGGGTCACCCCTCCACTTT.

The rearrangement links TRBV3-1 (or the pseudogene TRBV3-2) to TRBJ1-1, with TRBD1 as a possible D gene (6 bases). V lost 3 bases, J lost 6 bases, and 20 bases lay in between. From germline, CDR1 is LGHDT and CDR2 YNNKEL (reference sequence). The CDR3 runs 16 residues. The CDR3 bases are TGTGCCAGCAGCCAGTTTCAGGGGCCCTTATCGGCTGAAGCTTTCTTT. This gives the protein CASSQFQGPLSAEAFF.

The genes are TRBV4-2 and TRBJ1-4, with 7 bases lining up with TRBD1. CDR1 is LGHNA, CDR2 YNFKEQ, per germline. V trimming: 4 bases; J trimming: 7 bases; junction bases outside the gene matches: 6. This CDR3 is built from 14 residues. The CDR3 DNA follows: TGTGCCAGCAGCCGGAGGGCAGGGGGTGAAAAACTGTTTTTT. This sequence encodes CASSRRAGGEKLFF.

The genes are TRBV6-4 and TRBJ2-3, with 8 bases aligning to TRBD1. Losses at the gene ends were 5 bases for V and 2 bases for J; bases not matched to a gene: 3. The germline gives CDR1 MRHNA, CDR2 SNTAGT. The CDR3 extends over 14 amino acids. The CDR3 DNA sequence: TGTGCCAGCAGTCTGGACAGGGCCACAGATACGCAGTATTTT. Amino acids: CASSLDRATDTQYF.

The chain uses TRBV29-1 and TRBJ1-1; 9 bases map to TRBD1. The V gene end was trimmed by 6 bases and the J gene end by 4 bases; junction bases not matched to a gene: 6. Germline values: CDR1 SQVTM, CDR2 ANQGSEA. This CDR3 contains 13 residues. DNA for the CDR3: TGCAGCGTCGGACAGGGGTGGGGCACTGAAGCTTTCTTT. The encoded protein is CSVGQGWGTEAFF.